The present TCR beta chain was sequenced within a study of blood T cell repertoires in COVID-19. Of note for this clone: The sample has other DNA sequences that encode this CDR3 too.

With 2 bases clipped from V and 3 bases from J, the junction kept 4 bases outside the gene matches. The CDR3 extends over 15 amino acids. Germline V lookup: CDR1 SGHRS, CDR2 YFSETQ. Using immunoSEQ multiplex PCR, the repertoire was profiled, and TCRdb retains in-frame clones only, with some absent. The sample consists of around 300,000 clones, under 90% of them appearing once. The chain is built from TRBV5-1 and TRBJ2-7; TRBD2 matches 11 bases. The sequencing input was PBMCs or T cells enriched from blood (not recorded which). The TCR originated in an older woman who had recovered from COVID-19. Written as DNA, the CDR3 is TGCGCCAGCAGCTTCCTAGCGGGAGGACTCTACGAGCAGTACTTC. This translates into CASSFLAGGLYEQYF.